The 25 T cell receptor beta chains below all came from one sample that was sequenced in a study of identical twins. TCRdb redid the calling of the 5' RACE reads with MiXCR, one entry per CDR3 protein. This sample has under 900,000 distinct CDR3 sequences, with over 9% found just once. The same sample was also studied in work on yellow fever vaccine responses in identical twins.

The sequenced material came from PBMCs. The source is a woman aged 18-30 years in good health.

This clonotype was found a few times. The V gene is TRBV5-1, the J gene TRBJ1-4; 7 nucleotides align to TRBD1. The V gene's germline CDR1 is SGHRS and CDR2 YFSETQ. J was trimmed by 8 bases and V by 3 bases; bases with no gene match: 10. There are 15 residues in the CDR3. CDR3: CASSSTGMGSEKLFF. CDR3 nucleotides: TGCGCCAGCAGCTCGACAGGGATGGGAAGCGAAAAACTGTTTTTT.

This chain connects TRBV12-3 or TRBV12-4 to TRBJ2-3; D possibly uses TRBD1 or TRBD2 (5 bases each). Deletions cut 3 bases from V and 0 bases from J, with 10 bases between. This CDR3 contains 15 residues. CDR3 protein: CASSLFGASTDTQYF. CDR3 bases: TGTGCCAGCAGTTTGTTCGGGGCTAGCACAGATACGCAGTATTTT.

In its sample, this clonotype was seen a few times. Here the CDR3 DNA reads TGTGCCAGCAGCCCGGGACAGTACCAAAGCAATCAGCCCCAGCATTTT. Encoded protein: CASSPGQYQSNQPQHF. The rearrangement uses TRBV6-1 and TRBJ1-5; 7 nucleotides agree with TRBD1. The CDR3 is 16 amino acids. The germline CDR1 and CDR2 sequences are MNHNS and SASEGT. Unmatched junction bases numbered 9, after V lost 6 bases and J lost 1 base.

This clonotype showed up just a few times. The gene calls are TRBV5-1 and TRBJ2-5, with TRBD1 matching 7 bases. CDR1 SGHRS and CDR2 YFSETQ come from the germline V gene. The CDR3 has 15 residues. V shed 4 bases and J 5 bases; nucleotides not matched to a gene: 11. The CDR3 reads CASSGKGQLGETQYF. DNA for the CDR3: TGCGCCAGCAGCGGAAAGGGACAGCTTGGGGAGACCCAGTACTTC.

The chain couples TRBV28 to TRBJ1-2; D gene unclear. Germline CDR1 is MDHEN and CDR2 is SYDVKM. This CDR3 region has 15 residues. Trimming removed 4 bases from V and 4 bases from J, with 16 bases in between. CDR3 coding DNA: TGTGCCAGCAGTTACCCCCGGACGACTAGCTATGGCTACACCTTC. This encodes CASSYPRTTSYGYTF.

This clonotype has only a few counts. The V and J genes are TRBV6-5 and TRBJ2-5; 7 nucleotides agree with TRBD1. V lost 0 bases to trimming and J lost 2 bases; unmatched junction nucleotides: 3. This CDR3 comprises 15 residues. Looked up from germline, CDR1 is MNHEY and CDR2 is SVGAGI. CDR3 residues: CASSYSGTAQETQYF. The DNA of the CDR3 is TGTGCCAGCAGTTACTCCGGGACAGCACAAGAGACCCAGTACTTC.

The chain joins TRBV12-3 or TRBV12-4 to TRBJ1-5; D might be TRBD1 (5 bases). This CDR3 is 13 amino acids long. V lost 10 bases, J lost 6 bases, and 16 bases lay in between. CDR3: CATGRGVTQPQHF. The CDR3 DNA follows: TGTGCCACCGGAAGGGGAGTTACTCAGCCCCAGCATTTT.

This clonotype was detected a few times. The chain links TRBV14 to TRBJ2-7, with 10 bases aligning to TRBD2. The junction had 4 bases not matched to a gene; V was cut back by 2 bases and J by 0 bases. Germline CDR1 SGHDN, CDR2 FVKESK. The CDR3 sequence is 16 residues long. CDR3 protein: CASSQTGLAYSYEQYF. The CDR3 nucleotides read TGTGCCAGCAGCCAAACGGGACTAGCGTACTCCTACGAGCAGTACTTC.

This clonotype has ten or more counts. The gene calls are TRBV20-1 and TRBJ1-1; D perhaps matches TRBD1 (5 bases). Germline lookup yields CDR1 DFQATT and CDR2 SNEGSKA (reference sequence). Trimming left V 5 bases short and J 1 base short, with 14 bases between. This CDR3 spans 14 amino acids. The CDR3 sequence: CSAPSGRENTEAFF. The DNA for the CDR3 is TGCAGTGCTCCATCAGGCAGGGAGAACACTGAAGCTTTCTTT.

The chain recombines TRBV28 with TRBJ2-7; D is unresolved. Germline loops: CDR1 MDHEN, CDR2 SYDVKM. V lost 5 bases and J lost 1, with 9 bases in between. CDR3 size: 13 residues. The CDR3 DNA sequence: TGTGCCAGCAGTGTCCTCCGGTCCTACGAGCAGTACGTC. Protein sequence: CASSVLRSYEQYV.

Only a few counts were recorded for this clonotype. The gene calls are TRBV5-4 and TRBJ2-3, with 8 bases fitting TRBD2. J lost 2 bases, V lost 6 bases, and 11 bases had no gene match. The CDR3 consists of 16 residues. Germline values: CDR1 SGHNT, CDR2 YYREEE (reference sequence). DNA for the CDR3: TGTGCCAGCACCCCGGGGGGGGCCAGCCCCACAGATACGCAGTATTTT. It translates to CASTPGGASPTDTQYF.

This clonotype was observed a few times. The chain recombines TRBV7-2 with TRBJ2-5; D unclear. Germline V gene lookup returns CDR1 SGHTA and CDR2 FQGNSA. The CDR3 has 13 residues. V was cut by 5 bases and J by 2 bases, with 9 bases left in between. This CDR3 is CASSGSRQETQYF. CDR3 bases: TGTGCCAGCAGCGGATCGCGTCAAGAGACCCAGTACTTC.

With regard to this clonotype: One end of the junction varies from germline; a read error may be responsible. This chain links TRBV24-1 with TRBJ2-2; perhaps TRBD1 as D (6 bases). The CDR3 spans 14 residues. Looked up from germline, CDR1 is KGHDR and CDR2 is SFDVKD. In DNA form, the CDR3 reads TGTGCCGCTGAGACAGGCCTGAACACCTGGGAGCTGTTTTTT. Translation gives CAAETGLNTWELFF.

This clonotype has more than one count but fewer than ten. The V gene is TRBV7-9, the J gene TRBJ2-3; 8 bases map to TRBD1. CDR3 size: 15 residues. CDR1 and CDR2 (germline): SEHNR, FQNEAQ (reference sequence). V was clipped by 2 bases and J by 3 bases; unmatched bases: 4. The CDR3 DNA reads as TGTGCCAGCAGCTTAATCCAGGGGGCAACAGATACGCAGTATTTT. This translates into CASSLIQGATDTQYF.

This sequence joins TRBV18 and TRBJ2-4; D is perhaps TRBD2 (5 bases). V lost 2 bases to trimming and J lost 2 bases, with 10 bases between them. CDR1 is KGHSH and CDR2 is LQKENI in the germline V gene. The CDR3 consists of 15 residues. The chain's CDR3 is CASSPEGLTKNIQYF. CDR3 in DNA: TGTGCCAGCTCACCAGAGGGTTTAACCAAAAACATTCAGTACTTC. Complete variable domain (other parts from reference TRBV18 and TRBJ2-4): NAGVMQNPRHLVRRRGQEARLRCSPMKGHSHVYWYRQLPEEGLKFMVYLQKENIIDESGMPKERFSAEFPKEGPSILRIQQVVRGDSAAYFCASSPEGLTKNIQYFGAGTRLSVL.

This clonotype was observed a handful of times. The genes are TRBV29-1 and TRBJ2-1, with D possibly being TRBD1 (5 bases). Germline loops: CDR1 SQVTM, CDR2 ANQGSEA. The CDR3 sequence is 12 residues long. Trimming cost V 6 bases and J 8 bases, with 14 bases left between them. The CDR3 DNA reads as TGCAGCGTGGCAAGGGGTTTTGATGAGCAGTTCTTC. Its protein product is CSVARGFDEQFF.

This clonotype has more than one count but fewer than ten. This chain links TRBV28 with TRBJ2-1, with 8 bases identical to TRBD1. This CDR3 is built from 19 residues. V lost 1 base and J lost 0; bases outside the gene matches: 11. Germline V CDR1 and CDR2: MDHEN, SYDVKM. CDR3 protein: CASSLFGANRGSSYNEQFF. In nucleotides, the CDR3 is TGTGCCAGCAGTTTATTCGGGGCGAACAGGGGGAGCTCCTACAATGAGCAGTTCTTC.

This clonotype came up a few times. This chain uses TRBV20-1 with TRBJ1-6; D might be TRBD1 (6 bases). V lost 1 base and J 8 bases, leaving 21 bases between the germline ends. The CDR3 consists of 17 residues. Germline V gene lookup returns CDR1 DFQATT and CDR2 SNEGSKA (reference sequence). CDR3 in DNA: TGCAGTGCTAGAGGTCTTCCCAGGGGCGCAGTGGATTCACCCCTCCACTTT. This gives the protein CSARGLPRGAVDSPLHF.

This clonotype was found a few times. The chain recombines TRBV28 with TRBJ2-2; 9 bases are shared with TRBD2. The CDR3 has 14 residues. The V gene end was trimmed by 6 bases and the J gene end by 4 bases; junction bases not matched to a gene: 3. Germline values: CDR1 MDHEN, CDR2 SYDVKM. This chain's CDR3 is CASSGGRVTGELFF. The DNA for the CDR3 is TGTGCCAGCAGCGGCGGGAGGGTCACCGGGGAGCTGTTTTTT.

This clonotype was seen a few times. The chain uses TRBV20-1 and TRBJ2-5; 9 bases match TRBD2. After removal of 2 bases from V and 4 bases from J, the junction contained 8 bases not matched to a gene. CDR1 is DFQATT, CDR2 SNEGSKA, per germline (reference sequence). The CDR3 consists of 15 residues. CDR3 DNA: TGCAGTGCTAGATCTACGAGCGGGAGGAGAGAGACCCAGTACTTC. Translated: CSARSTSGRRETQYF.

This chain uses TRBV4-1 with TRBJ2-7; D is unclear. The CDR3 totals 16 residues. CDR1 and CDR2 from the germline V gene are MGHRA and YSYEKL. The V end lost 4 bases, the J end lost 0 bases, and 16 bases lay between the germline ends. CDR3 region: CASSPHLPQSSYEQYF. The CDR3 region has the DNA TGCGCCAGCAGCCCACACCTACCCCAGAGCTCCTACGAGCAGTACTTC.

There are a few counts of this clonotype. The chain carries TRBV7-8 and TRBJ2-1, with D maybe TRBD2 (5 bases). This CDR3 is 15 amino acids long. Trimming pared 1 base from V and 10 bases from J, leaving 17 bases between. Germline CDR1 SGHVS, CDR2 FQNEAQ. The CDR3 DNA is TGTGCCAGCAGCTTAGAATTGATGAGGGAGAGGGAGCAGTTCTTC. This sequence encodes CASSLELMREREQFF.

This clonotype was recorded a few times. The chain links TRBV7-6 to TRBJ2-3; 10 positions agree with TRBD2. Germline V gene data show CDR1 as SGHVS and CDR2 as FNYEAQ. CDR3 length: 16 amino acids. V gave up 5 bases and J gave up 3 bases; unmatched junction bases: 8. The chain's CDR3 is CASSLGLAVLTDTQYF. As DNA, the CDR3 is TGTGCCAGCAGCCTCGGACTAGCGGTTCTAACAGATACGCAGTATTTT. The full variable domain, completed using reference TRBV7-6 and TRBJ2-3, is GAGVSQSPRYKVTKRGQDVALRCDPISGHVSLYWYRQALGQGPEFLTYFNYEAQQDKSGLPNDRFSAERPEGSISTLTIQRTEQRDSAMYRCASSLGLAVLTDTQYFGPGTRLTVL.

This clonotype was seen a handful of times. The rearrangement joins TRBV7-2 to TRBJ2-3; 7 nucleotides line up with TRBD2. This CDR3 contains 16 residues. Germline CDR1 reads SGHTA; CDR2 reads FQGNSA. V dropped 6 bases and J dropped 0; count of bases not matched to a gene: 9. The CDR3 loop reads CASRQVPSGSTDTQYF. The CDR3 DNA is TGTGCCAGCAGACAGGTGCCTAGCGGAAGCACAGATACGCAGTATTTT.

With regard to this clonotype: This may come from a read error, since a much larger clone is one base off. The V gene is TRBV12-3 or TRBV12-4, the J gene TRBJ2-5; possible D gene TRBD1, 6 bases. The CDR3 runs to 12 residues. Trimming took off 4 bases at V and 3 bases at J, with 6 bases between the two ends. As DNA, the CDR3 is TGTGCCAGCAGTTGGACAGAAGAGACCCAGTACTTC. It yields the protein CASSWTEETQYF.